Below are 21 T cell receptor beta chains sequenced from a single sample in a study of metastatic and nonmetastatic thyroid tumors. Thyroid surgery was performed in patients who had received no treatment beforehand. MiXCR reprocessed the PCR reads for TCRdb. This table has around 23,000 clones, 20% to 30% appearing once. Sequenced: blood. The receptors were sampled from a female donor with papillary thyroid cancer or a benign thyroid nodule (not recorded which). Some clones in this sample may be carry-over from other donors' samples.

The J gene is TRBJ1-3, the V gene TRBV6-2 or TRBV6-3; no clear D gene. The V and J ends lost 6 bases and 5 bases respectively, with 14 bases between them. The CDR3 contains 14 residues. Germline V gene data show CDR1 as MNHEY and CDR2 as SVGEGT. The CDR3 reads CASSQGSLRNTIYF. The CDR3 DNA reads TGTGCCAGCAGCCAAGGGTCATTGAGAAACACCATATATTTT.

The chain uses TRBV4-1 and TRBJ2-7; the match to TRBD1 covers 8 bases. Germline-derived CDR1 and CDR2 are MGHRA and YSYEKL. CDR3 size: 15 residues. The V and J ends lost 1 base and 2 bases, in that order; junction bases with no gene match: 4. CDR3 sequence reads: CASSQGGQATYEQYF. DNA of the CDR3: TGCGCCAGCAGCCAAGGGGGACAGGCAACCTACGAGCAGTACTTC.

This clone has ten or more counts. V usage is TRBV27 and J usage is TRBJ2-7; D is ambiguous. Trimming stripped 5 bases from V and 2 bases from J, with 19 bases between. The CDR3 loop spans 16 amino acids. Looked up from germline, CDR1 is MNHEY and CDR2 is SMNVEV (reference sequence). CDR3 in DNA: TGTGCCAGCAGTCCCATTTTACGCGAGAGGACCTACGAGCAGTACTTC. The encoded protein is CASSPILRERTYEQYF.

This clone was observed many times. The chain uses TRBV19 and TRBJ2-4, with a weak D call TRBD1 (5 bases). Trimming took 6 bases from V and 0 from J, leaving 9 bases between them. The germline gives CDR1 LNHDA, CDR2 SQIVND (reference sequence). This CDR3 comprises 14 residues. For the CDR3, the DNA is TGTGCCAGTAGCAGACAGCTAGCCAAAAACATTCAGTACTTC. Protein sequence: CASSRQLAKNIQYF. Looking up the rest from reference TRBV19 and TRBJ2-4 gives the full variable domain: DGGITQSPKYLFRKEGQNVTLSCEQNLNHDAMYWYRQDPGQGLRLIYYSQIVNDFQKGDIAEGYSVSREKKESFPLTVTSAQKNPTAFYLCASSRQLAKNIQYFGAGTRLSVL.

This clone is labeled as medium-sized. This sequence joins TRBV24-1 and TRBJ2-1; TRBD2 matches at 11 bases. Germline assignment: CDR1 KGHDR and CDR2 SFDVKD. Trimming cost V 9 bases and J 4 bases; bases outside gene matches: 7. This CDR3 is 15 amino acids long. Here the CDR3 reads CATSPTSGGYNEQFF. The CDR3, as DNA: TGTGCCACCTCCCCTACTAGCGGGGGATACAATGAGCAGTTCTTC.

This clone rates as medium-sized. This sequence joins TRBV19 and TRBJ2-6; D might be TRBD1 or TRBD2, each matching 5 bases. Germline V CDR1 and CDR2: LNHDA, SQIVND (reference sequence). With 4 bases removed from V and 0 bases from J, the gap between germline ends came to 13 bases. This CDR3 is 17 amino acids long. The CDR3 region is CASSRVGARSGANVLTF. Here the CDR3 DNA reads TGTGCCAGTAGTAGAGTCGGGGCTCGCTCTGGGGCCAACGTCCTGACTTTC.

This clone was seen a few times. V usage is TRBV27 and J usage is TRBJ2-7; no reliable D call. V was pared by 0 bases and J by 4 bases, with 13 bases between. Germline lookup yields CDR1 MNHEY and CDR2 SMNVEV (reference sequence). CDR3 length equals 15 residues. CDR3 sequence reads: CASSLSWRSSYEQYF. The CDR3 nucleotides read TGTGCCAGCAGTTTATCGTGGCGGAGCTCATACGAGCAGTACTTC.

This clone was seen only once. Since no conserved phenylalanine or tryptophan closes the CDR3, a read error is the likely cause. The gene calls are TRBV19 and TRBJ2-1; 11 positions match TRBD2. After removal of 9 bases from V and 6 bases from J, the junction contained 13 bases not matched to a gene. The CDR3 covers 16 residues. Germline V gene data show CDR1 as LNHDA and CDR2 as SQIVND (reference sequence). CDR3 DNA: TGTGCCAGGTGTATGACTAGCGGGACCGGGAGCAATGAGCAGTTCTAC. Its protein product is CARCMTSGTGSNEQFY.

Regarding this clone: A much larger clonotype is one base distant, so this may be a read error. The CDR3 carries no conserved terminal phenylalanine or tryptophan, so it likely arises from a read error. The chain employs TRBV18 and TRBJ2-7; maybe TRBD2 (5 bases). The CDR3 is 14 residues long. The V end was cut by 5 bases, the J end by 2 bases, with 13 bases between. Germline V lookup: CDR1 KGHSH, CDR2 LQKENI. The CDR3: CASSDGIGPYEQYL. DNA for the CDR3: TGTGCCAGCTCAGACGGGATCGGGCCCTACGAGCAGTACCTC.

This clone was seen many times. The chain recombines TRBV20-1 with TRBJ2-3; 8 bases agree with TRBD2. The V gene's germline CDR1 is DFQATT and CDR2 SNEGSKA (reference sequence). V dropped 6 bases and J dropped 4; count of bases not matched to a gene: 12. The CDR3 totals 15 residues. The CDR3 bases are TGCAGTGCACCTTCGACTAGCGAGAATCCAGATACGCAGTATTTT. Its translation: CSAPSTSENPDTQYF.

This clone was seen at least ten times. This chain joins TRBV6-1 and TRBJ1-5; 8 bases line up with TRBD1. The CDR3 is 15 amino acids. The germline CDR1 and CDR2 sequences are MNHNS and SASEGT. Unmatched junction bases numbered 4, after V lost 6 bases and J lost 0 bases. CDR3 amino acids: CASSLQGVSNQPQHF. CDR3 bases: TGTGCCAGCAGCTTACAGGGGGTTAGCAATCAGCCCCAGCATTTT.

This clone was detected ten times or more. The V gene is TRBV28, the J gene TRBJ1-2; a possible D gene is TRBD1 (5 bases). Looked up from germline, CDR1 is MDHEN and CDR2 is SYDVKM. Trimming removed 3 bases from V and 3 bases from J, with 14 bases in between. This CDR3 has 15 amino acids. CDR3: CASSFSGGSDYGYTF. The CDR3 DNA follows: TGTGCCAGCAGTTTTAGCGGGGGTTCCGACTATGGCTACACCTTC.

This clone was detected ten times or more. The rearrangement joins TRBV20-1 to TRBJ1-5, with 7 bases matching TRBD1. The V gene's germline CDR1 is DFQATT and CDR2 SNEGSKA (reference sequence). The CDR3 is 16 residues long. V shed 5 bases and J 0 bases; nucleotides not matched to a gene: 10. The CDR3 reads CSASGGGAYSNQPQHF. CDR3 coding DNA: TGCAGTGCTTCAGGGGGGGGGGCTTATAGCAATCAGCCCCAGCATTTT.

The rearrangement joins TRBV11-2 to TRBJ1-3, with D perhaps TRBD1 (6 bases). V was trimmed by 4 bases and J by 3 bases, leaving 19 bases between them. This CDR3 has 17 residues. Germline loops: CDR1 SGHAT, CDR2 FQNNGV. In DNA, the CDR3 is TGTGCCAGCAGCTCTGACAGGTTGGAGGGGGATGGAAACACCATATATTTT. Amino acids: CASSSDRLEGDGNTIYF.

CDR3 region: CASSLTGRNKHQHF. The DNA of the CDR3 is TGTGCCAGCAGCCTGACAGGACGCAATAAGCACCAGCATTTT. The chain employs TRBV3-1 and TRBJ1-5, with D possibly TRBD1 on 6 matching bases. This CDR3 has 14 residues. V was pared by 4 bases and J by 12 bases, with 19 bases between. Germline CDR1 LGHDT, CDR2 YNNKEL (reference sequence).

This clone was observed a handful of times. The chain employs TRBV6-1 and TRBJ1-2; possibly TRBD1 for D (6 bases). Deletions cut 7 bases from V and 2 bases from J, with 14 bases between. Germline-derived CDR1 and CDR2 are MNHNS and SASEGT. CDR3 size: 14 residues. For the CDR3, the DNA is TGTGCCAGCAAGCGGACAGACCTCAACTATGGCTACACCTTC. It is translated as CASKRTDLNYGYTF.

There are many counts of this clone. This rearrangement joins TRBV4-3 to TRBJ2-3, with D uncertain. CDR3 length: 13 amino acids. V lost 4 bases and J lost 6, with 11 bases in between. In germline, CDR1 is LGHNA, CDR2 YSLEER. The CDR3 sequence is CASSRIRRDTQYF. In nucleotides, the CDR3 is TGCGCCAGCAGCCGAATAAGGCGGGATACGCAGTATTTT.

This clone ranks as medium-sized (0.01 to 0.1%). V is TRBV20-1 and J is TRBJ2-7, with 7 bases matching TRBD1. Germline loops: CDR1 DFQATT, CDR2 SNEGSKA (reference sequence). CDR3 length equals 15 residues. The ends lost 6 bases at V and 7 bases at J; junction bases unmatched: 18. The CDR3 sequence is CSADDGARGLGEQYF. In nucleotides, the CDR3 is TGCAGTGCCGACGACGGGGCGAGGGGGCTAGGGGAGCAGTACTTC.

This clone is medium-sized (0.01 to 0.1%). CDR3 nucleotides: TGCGCCAGCAGCTTGGGTCTTGACAGGAGAAACTATGGCTACACCTTC. Residues: CASSLGLDRRNYGYTF. The chain uses TRBV5-1 and TRBJ1-2, with D maybe TRBD1 (6 bases). Germline V gene data show CDR1 as SGHRS and CDR2 as YFSETQ. The CDR3 totals 16 residues. Between the trimmed V and J ends, which lost 0 bases and 2 bases, there was a span of 14 bases.

The rearrangement uses TRBV20-1 and TRBJ2-7, with TRBD1 identical over 10 bases. Germline CDR1 reads DFQATT; CDR2 reads SNEGSKA (reference sequence). Trimming cost V 3 bases and J 3 bases; bases outside gene matches: 11. This CDR3 is built from 16 residues. Here the CDR3 reads CSARPPGTGEYYEQYF. As DNA, the CDR3 is TGCAGTGCTAGGCCCCCCGGGACAGGGGAGTACTACGAGCAGTACTTC.

The V gene is TRBV6-9, the J gene TRBJ1-1; D remains unclear. CDR1 and CDR2 from the germline V gene are MNHGY and SVAAGI. The V end lost 2 bases, the J end lost 1 base, and 8 bases lay between the germline ends. The CDR3 totals 14 residues. This CDR3 reads CASSYIQANTEAFF. For the CDR3, the DNA is TGTGCCAGCAGTTATATCCAGGCGAACACTGAAGCTTTCTTT.